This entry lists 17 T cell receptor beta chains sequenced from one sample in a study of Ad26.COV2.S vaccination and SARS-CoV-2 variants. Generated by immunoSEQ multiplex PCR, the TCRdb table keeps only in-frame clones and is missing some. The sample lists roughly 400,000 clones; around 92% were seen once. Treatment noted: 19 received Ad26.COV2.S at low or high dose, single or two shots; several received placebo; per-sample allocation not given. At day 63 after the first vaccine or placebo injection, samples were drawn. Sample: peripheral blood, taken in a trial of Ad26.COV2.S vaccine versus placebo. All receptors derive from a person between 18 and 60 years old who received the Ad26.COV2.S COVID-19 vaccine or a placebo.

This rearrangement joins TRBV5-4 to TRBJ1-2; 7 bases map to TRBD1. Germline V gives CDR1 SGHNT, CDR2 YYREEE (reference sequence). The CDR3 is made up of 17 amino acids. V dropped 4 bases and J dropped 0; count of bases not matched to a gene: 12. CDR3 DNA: TGTGCCAGCAGCCCGAGGACAGGCGGGTCCTCTAACTATGGCTACACCTTC. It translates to CASSPRTGGSSNYGYTF.

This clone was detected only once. For the CDR3, the DNA is TGTGCCAGCAGCTCTATTGATATCACAGATACGCAGTATTTT. Protein: CASSSIDITDTQYF. This chain connects TRBV7-9 to TRBJ2-3; D gene unclear. Germline V lookup: CDR1 SEHNR, CDR2 FQNEAQ (reference sequence). The ends were cut back, 4 bases at V and 2 bases at J, with 10 bases in the middle. The CDR3 totals 14 residues.

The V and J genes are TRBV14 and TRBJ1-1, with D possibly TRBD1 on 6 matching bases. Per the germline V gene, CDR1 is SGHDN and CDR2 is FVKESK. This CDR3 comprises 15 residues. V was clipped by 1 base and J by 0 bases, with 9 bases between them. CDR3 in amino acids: CASSQGGALNTEAFF. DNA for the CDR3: TGTGCCAGCAGCCAAGGGGGGGCTTTGAACACTGAAGCTTTCTTT.

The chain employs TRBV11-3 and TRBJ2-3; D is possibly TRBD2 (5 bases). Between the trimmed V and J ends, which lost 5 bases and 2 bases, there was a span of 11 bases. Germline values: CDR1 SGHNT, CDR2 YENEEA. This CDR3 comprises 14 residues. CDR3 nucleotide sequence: TGTGCCAGCAGCCCTAGGACTGACACAGATACGCAGTATTTT. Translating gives CASSPRTDTDTQYF. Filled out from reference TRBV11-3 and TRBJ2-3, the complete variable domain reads EAGVVQSPRYKIIEKKQPVAFWCNPISGHNTLYWYLQNLGQGPELLIRYENEEAVDDSQLPKDRFSAERLKGVDSTLKIQPAELGDSAVYLCASSPRTDTDTQYFGPGTRLTVL.

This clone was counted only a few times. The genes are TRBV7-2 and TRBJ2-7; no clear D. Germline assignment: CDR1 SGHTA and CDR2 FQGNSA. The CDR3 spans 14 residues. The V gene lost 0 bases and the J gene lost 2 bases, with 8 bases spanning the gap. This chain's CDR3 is CASSLAPGPYEQYF. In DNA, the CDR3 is TGTGCCAGCAGCTTAGCTCCCGGTCCCTACGAGCAGTACTTC.

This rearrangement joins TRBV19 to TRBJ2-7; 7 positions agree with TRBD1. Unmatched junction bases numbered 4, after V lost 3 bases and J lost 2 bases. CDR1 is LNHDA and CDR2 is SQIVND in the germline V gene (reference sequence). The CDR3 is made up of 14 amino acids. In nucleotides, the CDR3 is TGTGCCAGTAGTATCGGGACAGTAACCTACGAGCAGTACTTC. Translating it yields CASSIGTVTYEQYF.

The CDR3 coding sequence is TGTGCCACCAGCTCCGATAGGCGCCGCCTACAGGGGGCGGGATACGAGCAGTACTTC. Translated: CATSSDRRRLQGAGYEQYF. The rearrangement joins TRBV15 to TRBJ2-7, with TRBD1 matching 9 bases. The CDR3 runs to 19 residues. V lost 5 bases to trimming and J lost 4 bases; unmatched junction nucleotides: 21. Per germline, CDR1 LNHNV and CDR2 YYDKDF (reference sequence).

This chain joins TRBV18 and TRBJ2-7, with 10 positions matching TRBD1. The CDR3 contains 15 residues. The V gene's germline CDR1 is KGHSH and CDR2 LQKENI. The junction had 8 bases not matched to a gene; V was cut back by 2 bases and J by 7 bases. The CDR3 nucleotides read TGTGCCAGCTCACCAACGGCGACAGGGGGCAATGAGCAGTACTTC. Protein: CASSPTATGGNEQYF.

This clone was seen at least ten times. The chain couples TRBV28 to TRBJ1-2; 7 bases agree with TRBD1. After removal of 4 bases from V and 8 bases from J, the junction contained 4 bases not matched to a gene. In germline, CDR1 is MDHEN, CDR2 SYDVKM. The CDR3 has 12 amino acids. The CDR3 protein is CASSYTGDGYTF. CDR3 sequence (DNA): TGTGCCAGCAGTTATACAGGGGACGGCTACACCTTC.

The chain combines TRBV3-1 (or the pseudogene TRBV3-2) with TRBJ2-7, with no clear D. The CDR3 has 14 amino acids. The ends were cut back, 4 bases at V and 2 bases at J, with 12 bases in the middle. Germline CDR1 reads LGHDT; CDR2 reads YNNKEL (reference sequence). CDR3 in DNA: TGTGCCAGCAGCCCACTTATGGCCCCCTACGAGCAGTACTTC. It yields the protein CASSPLMAPYEQYF.

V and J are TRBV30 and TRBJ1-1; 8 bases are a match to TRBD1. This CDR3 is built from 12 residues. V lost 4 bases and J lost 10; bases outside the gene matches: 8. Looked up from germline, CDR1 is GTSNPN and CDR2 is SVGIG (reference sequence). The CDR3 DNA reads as TGTGCCTGGACCTACACAGGGGGGGTAGCTTTCTTT. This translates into CAWTYTGGVAFF. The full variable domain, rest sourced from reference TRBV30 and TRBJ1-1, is SQTIHQWPATLVQPVGSPLSLECTVEGTSNPNLYWYRQAAGRGLQLLFYSVGIGQISSEVPQNLSASRPQDRQFILSSKKLLLSDSGFYLCAWTYTGGVAFFGQGTRLTVV.

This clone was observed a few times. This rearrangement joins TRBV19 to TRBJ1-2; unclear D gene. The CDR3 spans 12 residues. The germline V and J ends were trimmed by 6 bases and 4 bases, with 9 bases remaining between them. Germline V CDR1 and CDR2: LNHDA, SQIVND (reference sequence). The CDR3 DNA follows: TGTGCCAGTAGCCCACACGGCTATGGCTACACCTTC. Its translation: CASSPHGYGYTF.

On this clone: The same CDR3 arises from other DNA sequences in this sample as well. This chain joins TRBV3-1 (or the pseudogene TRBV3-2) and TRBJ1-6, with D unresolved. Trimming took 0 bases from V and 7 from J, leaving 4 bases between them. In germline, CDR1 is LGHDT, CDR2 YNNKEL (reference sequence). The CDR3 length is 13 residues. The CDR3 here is CASSQDGNSPLHF. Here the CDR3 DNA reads TGTGCCAGCAGCCAAGATGGAAATTCACCCCTCCACTTT.

CDR3 protein: CASSAAGTGFSGANVLTF. DNA of the CDR3: TGTGCCAGCAGCGCCGCCGGGACAGGGTTCTCTGGGGCCAACGTCCTGACTTTC. The V gene is TRBV7-9, the J gene TRBJ2-6; TRBD1 matches at 9 bases. Losses at the gene ends were 5 bases for V and 0 bases for J; bases not matched to a gene: 8. CDR3 size: 18 residues. CDR1 SEHNR and CDR2 FQNEAQ come from the germline V gene (reference sequence).

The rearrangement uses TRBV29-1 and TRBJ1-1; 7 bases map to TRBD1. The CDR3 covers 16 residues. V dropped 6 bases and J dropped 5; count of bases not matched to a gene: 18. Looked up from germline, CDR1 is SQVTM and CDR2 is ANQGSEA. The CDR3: CSVSGQGVPIGTEAFF. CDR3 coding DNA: TGCAGCGTCTCGGGGCAGGGGGTCCCCATTGGGACTGAAGCTTTCTTT. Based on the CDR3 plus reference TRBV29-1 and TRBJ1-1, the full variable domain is SAVISQKPSRDICQRGTSLTIQCQVDSQVTMMFWYRQQPGQSLTLIATANQGSEATYESGFVIDKFPISRPNLTFSTLTVSNMSPEDSSIYLCSVSGQGVPIGTEAFFGQGTRLTVV.

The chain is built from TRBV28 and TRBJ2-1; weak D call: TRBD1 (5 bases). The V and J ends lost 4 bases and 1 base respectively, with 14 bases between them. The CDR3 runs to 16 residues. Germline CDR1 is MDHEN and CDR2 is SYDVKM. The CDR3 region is CASSSPQGGSYNEQFF. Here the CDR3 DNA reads TGTGCCAGCAGTTCCCCTCAGGGTGGATCCTACAATGAGCAGTTCTTC.

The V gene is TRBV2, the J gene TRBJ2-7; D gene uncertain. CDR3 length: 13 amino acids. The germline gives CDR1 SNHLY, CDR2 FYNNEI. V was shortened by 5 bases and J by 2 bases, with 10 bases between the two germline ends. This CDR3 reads CASSQLTTYEQYF. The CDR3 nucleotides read TGTGCCAGCAGTCAACTCACTACCTACGAGCAGTACTTC.